This T cell receptor (beta chain) was observed in a study of CD8+ T cells in alopecia areata. Study at large: The authors grafted skin from approximately 6-12-month-old C3H/HeJ donors with spontaneous alopecia onto 7-10-week-old female C3H/HeJ mice.

Study conclusions and caveats: TCR sharing across patients was less clear than in mice, possibly HLA-related. Alphabeta T cells residing in normal skin are also sequenced in scalp samples. It was lesional scalp, especially alopecia totalis/universalis, that showed higher clonality than normal scalp.

Scientists pooled cutaneous lymph node cells and sorted them on CD4, CD8alpha, NKG2D, NKG2ACE and other markers. Extracted from the samples, RNA was reverse transcribed into cDNA to serve as the sequencing template. Repertoires were generated with immunoSEQ multiplex PCR, while TCRdb's copy carries only in-frame clones and drops some. In total the sample includes some 3,500 clones, none of them seen once. By share of the sample, this clone is medium-sized. The target antigen is unknown. Germline and genes here are mouse. The read halts 4 residues ahead of the CDR3 end, with the missing end drawn from the germline J gene. From germline, CDR1 is NSQYPW and CDR2 LRSPGD (reference sequence). Between the trimmed V and J ends, which lost 1 base and 1 base, there was a span of 12 bases. There are 16 residues in the CDR3.

V gene TRBV1 combines with J gene TRBJ2-3; D possibly corresponds to TRBD2 (7 bases). This sequence originates from a C3H/HeJ mouse with alopecia areata. The strain's MHC haplotype is H2-k. Material for sequencing was CD8+ T cells sorted from a lymph node. CDR3 region: CTCSAVGGRGAETLYF. The sequenced part of the CDR3 DNA is TGCACCTGCAGTGCAGTTGGGGGGCGCGGTGCAGAA. The complete variable domain, with remaining parts taken from reference TRBV1 and TRBJ2-3, reads VTLLEQNPRWRLVPRGQAVNLRCILKNSQYPWMSWYQQDLQKQLQWLFTLRSPGDKEVKSLPGADYLATRVTDTELRLQVANMSQGRTLYCTCSAVGGRGAETLYFGSGTRLTVL.